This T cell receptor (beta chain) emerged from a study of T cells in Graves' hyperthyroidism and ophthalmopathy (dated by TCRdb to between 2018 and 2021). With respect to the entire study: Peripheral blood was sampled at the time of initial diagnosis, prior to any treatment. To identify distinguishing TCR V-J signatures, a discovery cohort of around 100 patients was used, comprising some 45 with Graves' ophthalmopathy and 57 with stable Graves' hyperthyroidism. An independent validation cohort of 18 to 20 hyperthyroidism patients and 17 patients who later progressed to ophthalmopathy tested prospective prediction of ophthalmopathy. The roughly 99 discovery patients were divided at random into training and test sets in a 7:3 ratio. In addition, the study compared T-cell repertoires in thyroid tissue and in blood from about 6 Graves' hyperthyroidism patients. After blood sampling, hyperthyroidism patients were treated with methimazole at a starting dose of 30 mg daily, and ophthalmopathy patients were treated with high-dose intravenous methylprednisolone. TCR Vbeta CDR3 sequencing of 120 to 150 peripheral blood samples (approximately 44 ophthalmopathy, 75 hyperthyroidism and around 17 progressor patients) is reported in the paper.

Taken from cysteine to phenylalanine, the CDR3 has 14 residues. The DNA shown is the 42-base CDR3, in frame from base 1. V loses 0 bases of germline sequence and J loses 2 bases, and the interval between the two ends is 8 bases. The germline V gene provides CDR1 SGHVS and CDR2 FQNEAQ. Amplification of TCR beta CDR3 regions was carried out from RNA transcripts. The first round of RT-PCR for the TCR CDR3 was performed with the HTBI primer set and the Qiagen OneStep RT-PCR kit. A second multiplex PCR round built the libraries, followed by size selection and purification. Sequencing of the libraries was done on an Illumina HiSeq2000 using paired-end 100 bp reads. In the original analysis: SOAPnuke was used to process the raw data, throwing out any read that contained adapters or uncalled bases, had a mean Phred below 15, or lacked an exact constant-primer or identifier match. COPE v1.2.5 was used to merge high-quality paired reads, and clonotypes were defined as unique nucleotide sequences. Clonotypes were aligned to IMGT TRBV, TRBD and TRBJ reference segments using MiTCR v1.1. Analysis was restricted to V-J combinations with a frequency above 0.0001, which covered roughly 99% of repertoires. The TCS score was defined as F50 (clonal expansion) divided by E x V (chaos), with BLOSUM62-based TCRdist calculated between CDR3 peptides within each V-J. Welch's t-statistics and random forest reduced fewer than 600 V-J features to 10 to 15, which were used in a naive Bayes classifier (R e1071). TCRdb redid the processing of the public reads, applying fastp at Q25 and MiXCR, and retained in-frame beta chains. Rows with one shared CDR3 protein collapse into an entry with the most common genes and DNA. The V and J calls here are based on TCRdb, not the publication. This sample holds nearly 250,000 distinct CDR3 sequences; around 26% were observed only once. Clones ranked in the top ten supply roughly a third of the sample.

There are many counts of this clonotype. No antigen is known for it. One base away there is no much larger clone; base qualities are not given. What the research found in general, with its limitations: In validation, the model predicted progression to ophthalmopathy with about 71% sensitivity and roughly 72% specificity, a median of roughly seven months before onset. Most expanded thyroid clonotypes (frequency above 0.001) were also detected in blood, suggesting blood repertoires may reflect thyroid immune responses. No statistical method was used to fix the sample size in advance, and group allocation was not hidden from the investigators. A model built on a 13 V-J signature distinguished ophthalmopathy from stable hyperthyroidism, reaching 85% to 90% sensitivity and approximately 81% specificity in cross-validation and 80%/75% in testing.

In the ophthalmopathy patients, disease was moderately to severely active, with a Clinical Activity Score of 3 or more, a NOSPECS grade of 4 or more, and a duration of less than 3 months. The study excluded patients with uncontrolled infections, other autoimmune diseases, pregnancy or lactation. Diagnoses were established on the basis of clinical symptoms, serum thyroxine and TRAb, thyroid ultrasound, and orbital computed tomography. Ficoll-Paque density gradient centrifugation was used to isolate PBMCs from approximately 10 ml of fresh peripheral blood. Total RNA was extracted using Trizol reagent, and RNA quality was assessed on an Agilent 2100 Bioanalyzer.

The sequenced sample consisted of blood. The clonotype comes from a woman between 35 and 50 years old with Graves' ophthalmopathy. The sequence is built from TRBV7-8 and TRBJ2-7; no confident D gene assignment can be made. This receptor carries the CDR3 CASSLASSAYEQYF. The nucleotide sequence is TGTGCCAGCAGCTTAGCATCGTCTGCCTACGAGCAGTACTTC.